Described below is a single TCR beta chain sequence and its context. This clone was seen a few times. Its antigen is currently not known. No quality values exist for individual bases; no much larger clone is one base distant. The entire isolated RNA was reverse transcribed using the High Capacity cDNA Reverse Transcription Kit, and thus expressed TCRB transcripts were sequenced. Deep immunoSEQ sequencing was applied to naive, central memory and regulatory T cell samples, giving an average of roughly 3.6 million total reads per sample. Sorted cells were lysed in RLT buffer, and RNA was extracted using DNase-treated RNeasy Micro or Mini kits according to cell number. Each cell subset was processed separately to prevent cross-contamination, with patient and healthy donor samples processed together. TCRB sequences were amplified from cDNA with the immunoSEQ multiplex PCR, producing 87-bp fragments spanning the CDR3 region. Sequencing of the amplicons was done on the Illumina HiSeq platform. In the original analysis: Synthetic template baselines were used to correct PCR bias computationally, reads within Hamming distance 2 were collapsed, and singletons that could not be merged were discarded. Reads were aligned against IMGT so that V, D and J genes, CDR3 length and insertions or deletions at six rearrangement sites could be assigned. Within each subset, clonotype counts were normalized to sorted cell number, after which true diversity and Gini coefficients were computed with the tcR R package. The overlap coefficient, calculated on TCRB nucleotide sequences, was used to measure repertoire sharing. Sourced from immuneACCESS, this table was stored by TCRdb with only in-frame sequences that have V and J called. A share of the clones is absent; for the studies checked, an unresolved V gene accounts for under half, and the remainder has no known explanation. V and J calls and clone size are given by that table; D and trimming were obtained from the DNA. The sample yields some 360,000 clones; 9.5% to 10% were counted once. About 0.6% of the sample is held by the ten biggest clonotypes.

These data belong to a study of beta chain features in type 1 diabetes (dated by TCRdb to the late 2010s). Study-wide context: Mean age, gender distribution, total cell number and subset yield were not different between patients and healthy donors. Whereas all 30 or so donors provided naive and central memory subsets, regulatory and stem cell-like memory subsets were isolated from just 8 patients and roughly eight healthy donors. A total of around 110,000,000 sorted cells were examined across all samples, and a strong correlation was observed between cell number per subset and RNA yield. The study compared TCRB repertoires of sorted circulating CD4+ T cell subsets between recently diagnosed type 1 diabetes patients and matched healthy donors. What the research found in general, with its limitations: Patients with type 1 diabetes made fewer insertions and deleted more nucleotides at VDJ recombination sites, implying thymic rearrangement abnormalities. Type 1 diabetes patients showed a moderate but significant shortening of TCRB CDR3 length in all four CD4+ subsets. The naive, central memory and regulatory TCRB repertoires appeared to resemble one another more closely among patients than among healthy donors. PCR may preferentially amplify shorter templates, but because patient and control samples were amplified and corrected together, any resulting skew would affect both groups equally. Because small numbers of individuals were included in the HLA sub-analyses, any influence of HLA type on TCRB rearrangement was left unresolved. Because cDNA was sequenced instead of genomic DNA, highly expressing activated cells could be over-represented, though the groups showed no difference in activation or CD3 levels.

A single peripheral blood draw of around 100 mL on average was collected from each donor into heparinised tubes. A BD FACSAria II and a panel including CD45RO, CCR7, CD25, CD127, CD95 and CD27 were used to sort naive, central memory, regulatory and stem cell-like memory CD4+ T cells. Every sorted population had a purity above 98%. PBMCs were separated immediately by Lymphoprep density gradient centrifugation and were stained directly, without being cultured. So that batch effects would be minimized, each experiment stained and sorted samples in pairs, pairing one healthy donor with one patient. Trimming costs V 3 bases and J 4 bases, and their ends lie 18 bases apart. The germline V gene (reference sequence) specifies LNHDA as CDR1 and SQIVND as CDR2. From cysteine to phenylalanine, the CDR3 is 16 amino acids long. The retained sequence is limited to the CDR3, 48 bases, with the frame set at the first base.

The chain is made from TRBV19 and TRBJ2-5; a tentative D match to TRBD2 spans 6 bases. The sequenced sample was central memory CD4+ T cells from blood. The sequence was collected from a man younger than 40 with type 1 diabetes. Here is the DNA: TGTGCCAGTAGTATTTCTCATTCGGGAGAGGGAGAGACCCAGTACTTC. Translated, it gives CASSISHSGEGETQYF.